Described below is a single T cell receptor beta chain sequence and its context. Using immunoSEQ multiplex PCR, the repertoire was profiled, and TCRdb retains in-frame clones only, with some absent. The data show about 67,000 clones, 70% to 90% seen once. These data originate in a study of OX40 agonist ivuxolimab in advanced cancers. Study-wide background: As their treatment, patients were administered ivuxolimab, an agonistic anti-OX40 (CD134) antibody. Prior therapy, whether anti-PD-1, anti-PD-L1 or anti-CTLA-4, was allowed, and 40% had some. In three patients, partial responses were observed, one with hepatocellular carcinoma and two with cutaneous melanoma.

Systemic immunosuppression or autoimmune disease history was grounds to exclude patients. Trimming cost V 5 bases and J 8 bases, with 15 bases left between them. CDR3 length equals 14 residues. The germline V gene encodes CDR1 SGHNT and CDR2 YENEEA. Sequencing was performed on CD4+ or CD8+ T cells sorted from blood, taken in a trial of the OX40 agonist ivuxolimab. This sequence originates from an adult with an advanced solid tumor such as melanoma, head and neck, liver or kidney cancer. The J gene is TRBJ2-2, the V gene TRBV11-3; D may match TRBD1 or TRBD2 (5 bases each). The CDR3 DNA sequence: TGTGCCAGCAGCGTCGGGACCCTCCAAGGGGAGCTGTTTTTT. Its translation is CASSVGTLQGELFF.